This TCR beta chain was captured by sequencing in a study of cytomegalovirus exposure and HLA in healthy donors. Study as a whole: There were around 100 million unique TCR beta sequences, drawn from approximately 190 million T cells, in an earlier analysis.

This clone was detected only a few times. This PCR relied on a set of 60 Vbeta primers and 13 Jbeta primers. Assay: immunoSEQ multiplex PCR; the TCRdb copy retains only in-frame clones and omits some. The sample lists around 100,000 clones, 74% occurring once. Input material: PBMCs. This TCR came from a man between 50 and 59 years old in good health and CMV-seropositive.

CDR3 coding DNA: TGTGCCAGCAGTGAACTAGCGGGGCAAGAGACCCAGTACTTC. It yields the protein CASSELAGQETQYF. This sequence joins TRBV6-4 and TRBJ2-5, with 10 bases fitting TRBD2. Germline-derived CDR1 and CDR2 are MRHNA and SNTAGT. The CDR3 is made up of 14 amino acids. J was trimmed by 2 bases and V by 3 bases; bases with no gene match: 0.